This T cell receptor (beta chain) was identified in a study of blood T cell repertoires in COVID-19. The overall study: The United States, Italy and Spain provided the acute and convalescent COVID-19 samples. PBMCs, B-cell-depleted T cells, or T cells were the source of the cDNA or gDNA that made up the material.

CDR1 and CDR2 (germline): MNHEY, SVGAGI. The CDR3 is 13 amino acids. V was clipped by 4 bases and J by 1 base, with 7 bases between them. Authors' data handling: Reference gene primer amplification in the assay estimated nucleated cell counts. Assay: immunoSEQ multiplex PCR; the TCRdb copy retains only in-frame clones and omits some. Clone size and the V and J calls come from that table; the DNA yielded D and trimming. The profile covers about 150,000 clones, with roughly 80% appearing a single time and approximately 10% taken by the ten largest. With regard to this clone: This specimen includes other DNA sequences encoding the same CDR3.

This clonotype was obtained from a man aged 65-85 years with active or convalescent COVID-19. V is TRBV6-5 and J is TRBJ1-1; D possibly corresponds to TRBD1 (5 bases). Input material: peripheral blood. The CDR3 region has the DNA TGTGCCAGCAGTTTTGACAGGAACACTGAAGCTTTCTTT. It yields the protein CASSFDRNTEAFF.